This TCR beta chain was documented in a study of cytomegalovirus exposure and HLA in healthy donors. Here immunoSEQ multiplex PCR was the method, and the copy in TCRdb shows in-frame clones only, minus some. This table holds approximately 260,000 clones, approximately 86% found once. General study points: The classifier was said to identify cytomegalovirus status with high specificity and sensitivity. Many donors shared some public TCRs, even though most TCR sequences were rare.

This clone was detected only a few times. Its antigen is unknown. This TCR was sampled from a woman younger than 30 in good health and CMV-seronegative. Material: PBMCs.

CDR3 residues: CASSSAGFSPLHF. The CDR3 DNA is TGTGCCAGCAGTTCCGCGGGGTTTTCACCCCTCCACTTT. The chain has TRBV27 and TRBJ1-6; D uncertain. The V end lost 4 bases, the J end lost 9 bases, and 10 bases lay between the germline ends. The CDR3 has 13 amino acids. Looked up from germline, CDR1 is MNHEY and CDR2 is SMNVEV (reference sequence).